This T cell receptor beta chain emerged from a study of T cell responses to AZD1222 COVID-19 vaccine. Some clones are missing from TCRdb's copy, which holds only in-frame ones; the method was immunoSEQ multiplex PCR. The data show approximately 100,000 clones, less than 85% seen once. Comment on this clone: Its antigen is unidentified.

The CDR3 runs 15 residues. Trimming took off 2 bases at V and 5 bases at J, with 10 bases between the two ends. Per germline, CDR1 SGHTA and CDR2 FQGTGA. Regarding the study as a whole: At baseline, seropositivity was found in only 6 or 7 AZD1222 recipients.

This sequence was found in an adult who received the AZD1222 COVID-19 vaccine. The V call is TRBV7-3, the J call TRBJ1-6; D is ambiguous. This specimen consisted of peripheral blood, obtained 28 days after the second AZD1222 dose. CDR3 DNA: TGTGCCAGCAGCTTAGTGGGGAATAATAATTCACCCCTCCACTTT. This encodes CASSLVGNNNSPLHF. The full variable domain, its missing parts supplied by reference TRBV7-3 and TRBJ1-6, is GAGVSQTPSNKVTEKGKYVELRCDPISGHTALYWYRQSLGQGPEFLIYFQGTGAADDSGLPNDRFFAVRPEGSVSTLKIQRTERGDSAVYLCASSLVGNNNSPLHFGNGTRLTVT.